The clone carrying this T cell receptor beta chain was seen only once. What it binds is unknown. Random hexamers served to reverse transcribe roughly 0.45 to 1 ug RNA. TCRdb reprocessed the immunoSEQ multiplex PCR reads via MiXCR and lists one record per CDR3 protein. The sample consists of under 95,000 distinct CDR3 sequences, more than 85% of them appearing once. This sample is part of a study of CD8 T cells in Susac syndrome. In the study overall: Sequenced Susac syndrome patients included over five with active disease and under ten who were in remission.

This CDR3 contains 16 residues. The V gene end was trimmed by 4 bases and the J gene end by 4 bases; junction bases not matched to a gene: 6. Germline CDR1 and CDR2: LGHNA and YNFKEQ. Study-wide points: The study acknowledged a relatively small number of individuals in its TCR sequencing and HLA analysis.

TCR beta sequences were obtained from blood CD8+ and CD4+ T cells. As judged by recently defined diagnostic criteria, patients with Susac syndrome had definite or probable disease. This chain uses TRBV4-2 with TRBJ2-3; 12 positions match TRBD2. Specimen: CD8+ T cells from PBMCs. The clonotype originates from a human donor with Susac syndrome. CDR3 in DNA: TGTGCCAGCAGCCGTCTACTAGCGGGAGGCCCAGATACGCAGTATTTT. Amino acid sequence: CASSRLLAGGPDTQYF.